This TCR beta chain was captured by sequencing in a study of cytomegalovirus exposure and HLA in healthy donors. Study-wide points: Associated with cytomegalovirus, according to the listing, were around 160 TCR beta chains.

Points on this clone: Antigen: not known.

The CDR3 loop spans 20 amino acids. J gave up 4 bases and V 5 bases, and 20 bases lay outside the gene matches. Germline CDR1 is MGHRA and CDR2 is YSYEKL. A multiplex PCR was run with 60 Vbeta primers and 13 Jbeta primers. Generated by immunoSEQ multiplex PCR, the TCRdb table keeps only in-frame clones and is missing some. The sample records about 30,000 clones, about 87% being singletons. Healthy bone marrow donors made up the donors. The sequenced sample consisted of PBMCs. V and J are TRBV4-1 and TRBJ2-6, with TRBD2 matching over 7 bases. The clonotype comes from a boy aged 5-17 years in good health and CMV-seronegative. For the CDR3, the DNA is TGCGCCAGCAGCTATCAAGAGACCCGGGGAGGGTTAACCGGGGCCAACGTCCTGACTTTC. Protein product: CASSYQETRGGLTGANVLTF.